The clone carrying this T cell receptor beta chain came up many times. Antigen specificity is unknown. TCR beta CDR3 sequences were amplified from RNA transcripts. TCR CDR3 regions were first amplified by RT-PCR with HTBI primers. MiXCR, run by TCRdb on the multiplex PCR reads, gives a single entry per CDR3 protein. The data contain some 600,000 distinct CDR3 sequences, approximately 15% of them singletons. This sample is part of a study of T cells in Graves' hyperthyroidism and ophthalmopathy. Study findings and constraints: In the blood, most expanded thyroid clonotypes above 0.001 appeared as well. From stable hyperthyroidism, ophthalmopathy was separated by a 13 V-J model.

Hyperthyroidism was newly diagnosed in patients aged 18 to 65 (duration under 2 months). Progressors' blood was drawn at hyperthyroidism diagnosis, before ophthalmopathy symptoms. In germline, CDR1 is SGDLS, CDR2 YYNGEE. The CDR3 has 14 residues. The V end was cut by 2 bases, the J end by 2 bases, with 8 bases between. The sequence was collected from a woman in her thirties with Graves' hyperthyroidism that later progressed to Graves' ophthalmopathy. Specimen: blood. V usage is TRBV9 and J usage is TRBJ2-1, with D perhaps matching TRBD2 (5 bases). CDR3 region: CASSVGVPYNEQFF. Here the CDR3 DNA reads TGTGCCAGCAGCGTCGGGGTTCCCTACAATGAGCAGTTCTTC.